This T cell receptor (beta chain) was obtained from a study of cytomegalovirus exposure and HLA in healthy donors. Findings and limits, study-wide: Another analysis was done later, and it associated over 15,000 TCR beta sequences with HLA alleles at 0.05 false discovery rate. Relative to the approximately 680-donor mean, N-insertions were reportedly fewer in an Asian-associated ancestry cluster in a later analysis. The study reported that TCR beta sequences accurately predicted HLA-A and HLA-B alleles in most subjects. Per a later analysis, HLA-associated TCR beta chains showed more clonal expansion than other, equally common TCR beta chains.

In the case of this clone: Its antigen remains unknown.

PCR was performed using 60 Vbeta and 13 Jbeta primers. Generated by immunoSEQ multiplex PCR, the TCRdb table keeps only in-frame clones and is missing some. The sample records about 130,000 clones, roughly 82% being singletons. The CDR3 sequence is 17 residues long. V was clipped by 3 bases and J by 10 bases; unmatched bases: 16. Germline V lookup: CDR1 LGHNA, CDR2 YSLEER. Sequences were obtained from PBMCs. The chain couples TRBV4-3 to TRBJ2-1, with 9 bases identical to TRBD2. The sequence was collected from a boy aged 5 to 17 in good health and CMV-seronegative. The CDR3 DNA sequence: TGCGCCAGCAGCCACCTGCATTTGCGGGAGGGGCGTAGAGAGCAGTTCTTC. It translates to CASSHLHLREGRREQFF.